Included here is one T cell receptor beta chain sequence, with context. The data derive from a study of blood T cell repertoires in COVID-19. Study overall: In each case, the material was cDNA or gDNA derived from T cells, B-cell-depleted T cells, or PBMCs.

Measured with immunoSEQ multiplex PCR; TCRdb has only the in-frame clones, and not every one. The sample has approximately 180,000 clones, 80% to 90% seen once. Germline trimming cut 3 bases from V and 1 base from J; bases unmatched to any gene: 16. The germline CDR1 and CDR2 sequences are DFQATT and SNEGSKA (reference sequence). There are 18 residues in the CDR3. The sequence was collected from a human donor with active or convalescent COVID-19. The donor label of this sample is uncertain. This chain joins TRBV20-1 and TRBJ2-3; 7 bases fit TRBD2. The sample comprised peripheral blood. The CDR3 loop is CSASTGGMRPSGTDTQYF. CDR3 bases: TGCAGTGCTAGTACGGGGGGAATGCGGCCCTCGGGCACAGATACGCAGTATTTT.